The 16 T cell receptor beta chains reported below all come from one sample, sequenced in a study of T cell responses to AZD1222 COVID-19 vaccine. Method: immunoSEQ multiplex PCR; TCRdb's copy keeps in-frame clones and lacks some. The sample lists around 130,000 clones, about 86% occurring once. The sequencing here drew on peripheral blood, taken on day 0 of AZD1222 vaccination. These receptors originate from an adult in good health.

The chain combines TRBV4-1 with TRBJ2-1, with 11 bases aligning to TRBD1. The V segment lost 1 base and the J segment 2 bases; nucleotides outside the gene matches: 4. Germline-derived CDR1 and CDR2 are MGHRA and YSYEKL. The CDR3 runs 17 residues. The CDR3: CASSQAGTGGAYNEQFF. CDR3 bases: TGCGCCAGCAGCCAAGCCGGGACAGGGGGTGCCTACAATGAGCAGTTCTTC.

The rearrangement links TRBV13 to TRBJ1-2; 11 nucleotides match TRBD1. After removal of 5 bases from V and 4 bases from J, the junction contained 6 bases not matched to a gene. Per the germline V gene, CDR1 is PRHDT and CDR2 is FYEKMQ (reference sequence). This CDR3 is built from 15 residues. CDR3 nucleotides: TGTGCCAGCAGCGCCCGGGACAGGGGGACCTATGGCTACACCTTC. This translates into CASSARDRGTYGYTF.

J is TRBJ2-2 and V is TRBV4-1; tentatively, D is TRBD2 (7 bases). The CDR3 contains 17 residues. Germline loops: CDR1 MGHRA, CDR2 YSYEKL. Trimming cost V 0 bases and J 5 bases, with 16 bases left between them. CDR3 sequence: CASSQERGAVLTGELFF. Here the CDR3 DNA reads TGCGCCAGCAGCCAAGAACGGGGGGCGGTCCTAACCGGGGAGCTGTTTTTT.

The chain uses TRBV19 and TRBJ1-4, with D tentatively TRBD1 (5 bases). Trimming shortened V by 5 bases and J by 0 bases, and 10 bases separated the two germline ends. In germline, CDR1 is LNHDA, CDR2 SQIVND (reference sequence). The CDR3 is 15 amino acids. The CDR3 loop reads CASSSQGATNEKLFF. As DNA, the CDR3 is TGTGCCAGTAGTTCGCAGGGAGCAACTAATGAAAAACTGTTTTTT. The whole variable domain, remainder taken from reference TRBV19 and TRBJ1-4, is DGGITQSPKYLFRKEGQNVTLSCEQNLNHDAMYWYRQDPGQGLRLIYYSQIVNDFQKGDIAEGYSVSREKKESFPLTVTSAQKNPTAFYLCASSSQGATNEKLFFGSGTQLSVL.

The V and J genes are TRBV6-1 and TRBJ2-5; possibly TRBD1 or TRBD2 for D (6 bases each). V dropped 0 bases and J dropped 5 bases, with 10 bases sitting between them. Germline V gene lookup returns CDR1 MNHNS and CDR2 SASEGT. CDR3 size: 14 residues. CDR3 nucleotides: TGTGCCAGCAGTGAAGCGGGGGGCCAGGAGACCCAGTACTTC. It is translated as CASSEAGGQETQYF.

CDR3 loop: CASSQDGQGTQYF. CDR3 nucleotide sequence: TGTGCCAGCAGCCAAGATGGGCAGGGTACGCAGTATTTT. J is TRBJ2-3 and V is TRBV3-1 (or the pseudogene TRBV3-2), with D perhaps matching TRBD1 (5 bases). The germline V gene has CDR1 LGHDT and CDR2 YNNKEL (reference sequence). The CDR3 is 13 residues long. The V end was cut by 0 bases, the J end by 8 bases, with 9 bases between.

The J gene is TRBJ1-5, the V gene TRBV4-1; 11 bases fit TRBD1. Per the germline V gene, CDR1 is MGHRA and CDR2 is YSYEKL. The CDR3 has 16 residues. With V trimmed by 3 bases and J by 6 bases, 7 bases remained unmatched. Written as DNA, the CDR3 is TGCGCCAGCAGCCAGGGGACAGGGGGATCAGTTCAGCCCCAGCATTTT. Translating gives CASSQGTGGSVQPQHF.

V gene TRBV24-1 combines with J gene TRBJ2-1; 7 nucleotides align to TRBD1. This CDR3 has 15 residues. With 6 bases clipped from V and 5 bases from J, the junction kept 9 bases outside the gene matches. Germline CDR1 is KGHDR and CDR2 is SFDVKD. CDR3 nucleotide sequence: TGTGCCACCAGTCCATACGGGGACAGACACAATGAGCAGTTCTTC. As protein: CATSPYGDRHNEQFF.

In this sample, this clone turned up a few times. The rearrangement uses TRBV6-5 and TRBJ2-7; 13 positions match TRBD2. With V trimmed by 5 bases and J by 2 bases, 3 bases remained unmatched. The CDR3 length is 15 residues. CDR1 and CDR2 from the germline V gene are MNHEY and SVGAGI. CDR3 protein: CASSPGLAGPYEQYF. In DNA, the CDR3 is TGTGCCAGCAGTCCGGGACTAGCGGGGCCCTACGAGCAGTACTTC.

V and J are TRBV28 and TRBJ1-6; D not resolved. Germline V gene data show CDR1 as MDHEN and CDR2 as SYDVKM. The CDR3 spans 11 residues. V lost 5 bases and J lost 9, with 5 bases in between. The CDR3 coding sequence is TGTGCCAGCAGTAGTGGTTCACCCCTCCACTTT. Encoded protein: CASSSGSPLHF.

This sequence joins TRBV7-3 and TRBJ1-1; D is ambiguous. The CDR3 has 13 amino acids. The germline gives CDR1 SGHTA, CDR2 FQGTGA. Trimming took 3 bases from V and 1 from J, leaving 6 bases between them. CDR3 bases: TGTGCCAGCAGCTTTCAGAGGAACACTGAAGCTTTCTTT. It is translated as CASSFQRNTEAFF.

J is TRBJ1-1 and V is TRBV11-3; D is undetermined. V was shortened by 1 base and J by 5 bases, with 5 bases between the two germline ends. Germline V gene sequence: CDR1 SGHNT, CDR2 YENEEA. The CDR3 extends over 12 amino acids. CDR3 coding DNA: TGTGCCAGCAGCTTAGGGGAAACTGAAGCTTTCTTT. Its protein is CASSLGETEAFF. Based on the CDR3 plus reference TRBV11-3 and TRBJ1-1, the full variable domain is EAGVVQSPRYKIIEKKQPVAFWCNPISGHNTLYWYLQNLGQGPELLIRYENEEAVDDSQLPKDRFSAERLKGVDSTLKIQPAELGDSAVYLCASSLGETEAFFGQGTRLTVV.

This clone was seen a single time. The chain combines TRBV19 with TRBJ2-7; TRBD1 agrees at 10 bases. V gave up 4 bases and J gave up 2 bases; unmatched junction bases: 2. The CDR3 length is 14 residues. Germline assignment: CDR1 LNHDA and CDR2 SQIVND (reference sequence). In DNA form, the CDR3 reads TGTGCCAGTAGTACGGGACAGGGGCCCTACGAGCAGTACTTC. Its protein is CASSTGQGPYEQYF.

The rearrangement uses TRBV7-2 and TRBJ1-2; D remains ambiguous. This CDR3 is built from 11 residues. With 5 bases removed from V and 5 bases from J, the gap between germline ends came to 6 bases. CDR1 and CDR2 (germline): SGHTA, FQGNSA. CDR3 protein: CASSASYGYTF. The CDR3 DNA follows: TGTGCCAGCAGCGCGTCTTATGGCTACACCTTC.

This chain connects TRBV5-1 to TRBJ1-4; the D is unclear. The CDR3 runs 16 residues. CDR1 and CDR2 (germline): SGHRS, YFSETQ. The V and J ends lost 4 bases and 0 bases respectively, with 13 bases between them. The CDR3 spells CASSPGMVATNEKLFF. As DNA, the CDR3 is TGCGCCAGCAGCCCTGGTATGGTGGCAACTAATGAAAAACTGTTTTTT.

The CDR3 region is CSVGLGTNEKLFF. The CDR3 region has the DNA TGCAGCGTTGGTCTTGGTACGAATGAAAAACTGTTTTTT. This chain joins TRBV29-1 and TRBJ1-4; unclear D gene. Trimming cost V 4 bases and J 5 bases, with 11 bases left between them. CDR3 length: 13 amino acids. CDR1 is SQVTM and CDR2 is ANQGSEA in the germline V gene.